Shown below are 15 T cell receptor beta chains from a single sample sequenced in a study of shared clonotypes between healthy human individuals. Assay: immunoSEQ multiplex PCR; the TCRdb copy retains only in-frame clones and omits some. The sample holds roughly 490,000 clones, over 65% seen once. Sequenced material: PBMCs. The receptors come from a woman between 40 and 50 years old in good health. Some clones in this sample may be carry-over from other donors' samples.

The chain links TRBV30 to TRBJ1-5; a weak D match, TRBD1 (5 bases). The V end was cut by 3 bases, the J end by 2 bases, with 8 bases between. This CDR3 region has 13 residues. From germline, CDR1 is GTSNPN and CDR2 SVGIG (reference sequence). CDR3 bases: TGTGCCTGGAGGATAGGGGGCAATCAGCCCCAGCATTTT. This translates into CAWRIGGNQPQHF.

Here the CDR3 reads CASSFSSMTSEQYF. The CDR3, as DNA: TGTGCCAGCAGCTTCTCCAGCATGACCTCCGAGCAGTACTTC. The V and J genes are TRBV7-2 and TRBJ2-7; the D is unclear. The CDR3 covers 14 residues. V lost 3 bases to trimming and J lost 6 bases, with 15 bases between them. CDR1 and CDR2 (germline): SGHTA, FQGNSA.

This clone appeared a few times. The chain recombines TRBV2 with TRBJ2-1; TRBD2 is a possible D gene (6 bases). The germline V gene encodes CDR1 SNHLY and CDR2 FYNNEI. Trimming took 7 bases from V and 4 from J, leaving 11 bases between them. There are 13 residues in the CDR3. CDR3 residues: CASMRDQYNEQFF. For the CDR3, the DNA is TGTGCCAGCATGCGGGACCAGTACAATGAGCAGTTCTTC.

This chain connects TRBV9 to TRBJ1-4; 8 nucleotides line up with TRBD1. Germline V gene lookup returns CDR1 SGDLS and CDR2 YYNGEE. The CDR3 totals 14 residues. The J segment lost 7 bases and the V segment lost 4 bases, leaving 6 bases of the junction unmatched. CDR3 sequence: CASSSGQVVEKLFF. As DNA, the CDR3 is TGTGCCAGCAGCTCGGGACAGGTAGTTGAAAAACTGTTTTTT.

This clone is a singleton in its sample. The genes are TRBV27 and TRBJ2-7; possible D gene TRBD2, 5 bases. The CDR3 length is 15 residues. The ends were cut back, 4 bases at V and 3 bases at J, with 16 bases in the middle. Germline CDR1 reads MNHEY; CDR2 reads SMNVEV (reference sequence). The CDR3 DNA reads TGTGCCAGCAGTTGCCCGGCTAGGCGGGTCTACGAGCAGTACTTC. Its translation: CASSCPARRVYEQYF.

V and J are TRBV7-8 and TRBJ2-1; 8 bases align to TRBD2. The CDR3 covers 15 residues. Germline lookup yields CDR1 SGHVS and CDR2 FQNEAQ. The V gene end was trimmed by 3 bases and the J gene end by 3 bases; junction bases not matched to a gene: 4. The CDR3 reads CASSFLSGNYNEQFF. The DNA of the CDR3 is TGTGCCAGCAGCTTCCTTAGCGGGAACTACAATGAGCAGTTCTTC.

CDR3 amino acids: CASSQETGANVLTF. The CDR3 bases are TGTGCCAGCTCACAAGAAACTGGGGCCAACGTCCTGACTTTC. The chain links TRBV18 to TRBJ2-6; no clear D. Trimming pared 4 bases from V and 2 bases from J, leaving 6 bases between. CDR1 KGHSH and CDR2 LQKENI come from the germline V gene. CDR3 size: 14 residues. Full variable domain (rest looked up from reference TRBV18 and TRBJ2-6): NAGVMQNPRHLVRRRGQEARLRCSPMKGHSHVYWYRQLPEEGLKFMVYLQKENIIDESGMPKERFSAEFPKEGPSILRIQQVVRGDSAAYFCASSQETGANVLTFGAGSRLTVL.

As concerns this clone: A much larger clone differs from this one at a single base, so this may be a read error. Likely a read error: the CDR3 ends without its conserved phenylalanine or tryptophan. The chain links TRBV29-1 to TRBJ1-1; D unresolved. The CDR3 is 13 amino acids. Germline loops: CDR1 SQVTM, CDR2 ANQGSEA. The germline V and J ends were trimmed by 4 bases and 0 bases, with 9 bases remaining between them. The CDR3 DNA sequence: TGCAGCGTTGGCTCAGAAATGAACACTGAAGCTTTCCTT. Translated: CSVGSEMNTEAFL.

V and J are TRBV11-1 and TRBJ2-7; D might be TRBD2 (6 bases). Germline V gene sequence: CDR1 SGHAT, CDR2 FQDESV (reference sequence). The CDR3 is 16 residues long. Trimming stripped 1 base from V and 3 bases from J, with 16 bases between. In DNA, the CDR3 is TGTGCCAGCAGCTTAGTAGCTACTAGCCCGTACTACGAGCAGTACTTC. It encodes CASSLVATSPYYEQYF.

This clone was observed once. This chain joins TRBV11-3 and TRBJ2-3; D call uncertain. Per germline, CDR1 SGHNT and CDR2 YENEEA. This CDR3 has 13 residues. The V end was cut by 0 bases, the J end by 5 bases, with 6 bases between. CDR3 residues: CASSLDLGDTQYF. The CDR3 region has the DNA TGTGCCAGCAGCTTAGATCTGGGAGATACGCAGTATTTT.

V gene TRBV19 combines with J gene TRBJ1-1; tentative D call: TRBD1 (6 bases). Trimming stripped 4 bases from V and 3 bases from J, with 15 bases between. This CDR3 is built from 15 residues. Germline lookup yields CDR1 LNHDA and CDR2 SQIVND (reference sequence). The DNA of the CDR3 is TGTGCCAGTAGTAAGGGTGGTGGGGGCTACACTGAAGCTTTCTTT. Its translation: CASSKGGGGYTEAFF.

This clone occurred many times. The chain has TRBV11-2 and TRBJ2-7; TRBD2 aligns across 8 bases. Unmatched junction bases numbered 6, after V lost 0 bases and J lost 5 bases. This CDR3 is built from 15 residues. Per the germline V gene, CDR1 is SGHAT and CDR2 is FQNNGV. CDR3 sequence (DNA): TGTGCCAGCAGCTTAGAAGCGGGAGCGGTAAACGAGCAGTACTTC. Protein product: CASSLEAGAVNEQYF.

This clone came up a few times. The V gene is TRBV29-1, the J gene TRBJ1-2, with TRBD1 as a possible D gene (5 bases). The CDR3 length is 12 residues. Between the trimmed V and J ends, which lost 6 bases and 4 bases, there was a span of 12 bases. Germline V gives CDR1 SQVTM, CDR2 ANQGSEA. The CDR3 is CSVLGEFYGYTF. CDR3 nucleotides: TGCAGCGTCCTAGGGGAATTCTATGGCTACACCTTC.

The V gene is TRBV27, the J gene TRBJ2-7; the D gene is possibly TRBD2 (5 bases). Germline CDR1 reads MNHEY; CDR2 reads SMNVEV (reference sequence). CDR3 length equals 14 residues. V lost 5 bases, J lost 0 bases, and 11 bases lay in between. Here the CDR3 reads CASSRQRYSYEQYF. The DNA of the CDR3 is TGTGCCAGCAGTCGCCAGCGGTACTCCTACGAGCAGTACTTC.

This clone was counted many times. CDR3 sequence: CASSPWGQGDYGYTF. The DNA for the CDR3 is TGCGCCAGCAGCCCTTGGGGGCAGGGGGACTATGGCTACACCTTC. The rearrangement joins TRBV4-3 to TRBJ1-2; 7 bases are shared with TRBD1. J lost 3 bases, V lost 4 bases, and 8 bases had no gene match. The CDR3 consists of 15 residues. Germline-derived CDR1 and CDR2 are LGHNA and YSLEER.